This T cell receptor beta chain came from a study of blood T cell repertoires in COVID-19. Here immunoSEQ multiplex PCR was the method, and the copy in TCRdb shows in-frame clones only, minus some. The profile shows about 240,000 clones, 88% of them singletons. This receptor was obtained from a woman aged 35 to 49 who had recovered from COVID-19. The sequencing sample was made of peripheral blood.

DNA for the CDR3: TGTGCCAGTAGTATCCCCAGGCACAATCAGCCCCAGCATTTT. This translates into CASSIPRHNQPQHF. The chain links TRBV19 to TRBJ1-5; D unclear. Germline lookup yields CDR1 LNHDA and CDR2 SQIVND (reference sequence). Between the trimmed V and J ends, which lost 3 bases and 3 bases, there was a span of 9 bases. The CDR3 is made up of 14 amino acids.